This TCR beta chain was obtained from a study of control samples from healthy donors and cancer patients. Assay used: immunoSEQ multiplex PCR; TCRdb lists only in-frame clones, some missing. The sample lists 160,000 or so clones; around 90% were seen once. This clone showed up just a few times. Germline V CDR1 and CDR2: MNHEY, SVGAGI. The CDR3 runs 14 residues. With 7 bases clipped from V and 4 bases from J, the junction kept 7 bases outside the gene matches. The TCR comes from a woman in her twenties or thirties in good health. The sample consisted of blood. This chain links TRBV6-5 with TRBJ2-7, with 10 bases that match TRBD2. CDR3 DNA sequence: TGTGCCAGCAATTCAGCGGGAGGGCCGTACGAGCAGTACTTC. Its protein product is CASNSAGGPYEQYF.